This entry lists 20 T cell receptor beta chains sequenced from one sample in a study of metastatic and nonmetastatic thyroid tumors. Thyroid surgery had not been preceded by any treatment in any patient. TCRdb re-called the PCR reads with MiXCR. The sample includes about 14,000 clones, less than 15% of them seen just once. The sequenced sample was blood. These receptors came from a female donor with papillary thyroid cancer or a benign thyroid nodule (not recorded which). Some clones in this sample may be carry-over from other donors' samples.

In this sample, this clone turned up a few times. The V and J genes are TRBV27 and TRBJ1-2; a possible D gene is TRBD1 (5 bases). The CDR3 totals 14 residues. The V end lost 3 bases, the J end lost 3 bases, and 11 bases lay between the germline ends. Germline CDR1 reads MNHEY; CDR2 reads SMNVEV (reference sequence). Here the CDR3 reads CASSFRDRDYGYTF. In nucleotides, the CDR3 is TGTGCCAGCAGTTTCCGTGACAGAGACTATGGCTACACCTTC.

The CDR3 DNA sequence: TGTGCCAGCAGTTACTCCTGGGGCGATGGACGTGTTGATGGAAACACCATATATTTT. It is translated as CASSYSWGDGRVDGNTIYF. V is TRBV6-2 or TRBV6-3 and J is TRBJ1-3, with a possible D match to TRBD1 (5 bases). V lost 0 bases to trimming and J lost 3 bases, with 21 bases between them. The CDR3 is 19 residues long. Looked up from germline, CDR1 is MNHEY and CDR2 is SVGEGT.

This clone was seen at least ten times. The chain combines TRBV5-6 with TRBJ2-7; D unclear. The length of the CDR3 is 11 residues. Per germline, CDR1 SGHDT and CDR2 YYEEEE. The germline V and J ends were trimmed by 3 bases and 6 bases, with 7 bases remaining between them. CDR3 amino acids: CASSSAGEQYF. CDR3 DNA: TGTGCCAGCAGCTCCGCCGGCGAGCAGTACTTC.

The chain recombines TRBV20-1 with TRBJ2-7; maybe TRBD2 (6 bases). V dropped 7 bases and J dropped 0 bases, with 7 bases sitting between them. The CDR3 has 11 residues. CDR1 is DFQATT and CDR2 is SNEGSKA in the germline V gene (reference sequence). The CDR3 protein is CSGAGSYEQYF. DNA of the CDR3: TGCAGTGGAGCGGGCTCCTACGAGCAGTACTTC.

This clone was seen at least ten times. Its ends do not fully match the called genes, so a read error is possible. The V and J genes are TRBV7-7 and TRBJ2-1; 8 bases are a match to TRBD2. CDR1 is SSHAT and CDR2 is FNYEAQ in the germline V gene (reference sequence). This CDR3 is 14 amino acids long. The CDR3 nucleotides are TGTGCTAGCAGCCCGGGGGGGCCATGGAATGAGCAGTTCTTC. This codes for CASSPGGPWNEQFF.

This clone was observed many times. This may arise from a read error, as a much more abundant clone is one base away. The J gene is TRBJ1-2, the V gene TRBV28; a weak D match, TRBD1 (6 bases). In germline, CDR1 is MDHEN, CDR2 SYDVKM. V was cut by 8 bases and J by 8 bases, with 21 bases left in between. The CDR3 totals 14 residues. The CDR3, as DNA: TGTGCCAGCGGGCCGACAGGTGGATCTGGGGGCTACACCTTC. Encoded protein: CASGPTGGSGGYTF.

This chain uses TRBV7-9 with TRBJ2-7; D perhaps matches TRBD2 (5 bases). This CDR3 has 14 amino acids. V lost 5 bases and J lost 5, with 16 bases in between. Germline V gene data show CDR1 as SEHNR and CDR2 as FQNEAQ (reference sequence). The DNA for the CDR3 is TGTGCCAGCAGCGTGTCCACCCCGAGGGACGAGCAGTACTTC. It is translated as CASSVSTPRDEQYF.

To note about this clone: Mismatch with germline at one junction end may stem from a read error. This chain links TRBV28 with TRBJ2-2; D ambiguous. Germline-derived CDR1 and CDR2 are MDHEN and SYDVKM. This CDR3 spans 12 amino acids. This CDR3 is CVSSPSTRELFF. The CDR3 DNA sequence: TGTGTCAGCAGTCCTTCCACCAGGGAGCTGTTTTTT.

This clone is termed medium-sized (0.01 to 0.1%). The chain uses TRBV19 and TRBJ2-7; D call uncertain. The CDR3 is 14 residues long. Trimming cost V 3 bases and J 0 bases, with 9 bases left between them. Germline V lookup: CDR1 LNHDA, CDR2 SQIVND (reference sequence). In nucleotides, the CDR3 is TGTGCCAGTAGTATCCACGTGAGCTCCTACGAGCAGTACTTC. Translation gives CASSIHVSSYEQYF.

There are many counts of this clone. The chain uses TRBV4-2 and TRBJ2-1; TRBD2 aligns across 14 bases. The CDR3 covers 17 residues. V shed 2 bases and J 5 bases; nucleotides not matched to a gene: 5. Germline lookup yields CDR1 LGHNA and CDR2 YNFKEQ. This CDR3 is CASSQTGTSGGHNEQFF. CDR3 nucleotides: TGTGCCAGCAGCCAAACCGGGACTAGCGGGGGACACAATGAGCAGTTCTTC.

The sample holds many counts of this clone. An end of the junction does not agree with germline; a read error may underlie this. CDR3 amino acids: CASSYSTEELFF. CDR3 in DNA: TGTGCCAGCAGTTACTCTACCGAGGAGCTGTTTTTT. The rearrangement uses TRBV6-2 or TRBV6-3 and TRBJ2-2, with D hard to call. The CDR3 contains 12 residues. Germline V lookup: CDR1 MNHEY, CDR2 SVGEGT.

There are a few counts of this clone. The DNA for the CDR3 is TGTGCCAGAGGCGGAGTGGGGTCCAGTTACAATGAGCAGTTCTTC. Amino acid sequence: CARGGVGSSYNEQFF. The chain recombines TRBV27 with TRBJ2-1; D is undetermined. This CDR3 spans 15 amino acids. The germline CDR1 and CDR2 sequences are MNHEY and SMNVEV (reference sequence). Trimming removed 9 bases from V and 4 bases from J, with 19 bases in between.

This clone appeared many times. The chain combines TRBV6-1 with TRBJ2-5, with 7 bases fitting TRBD2. Germline assignment: CDR1 MNHNS and CDR2 SASEGT. The CDR3 extends over 17 amino acids. Unmatched junction bases numbered 18, after V lost 6 bases and J lost 5 bases. The CDR3 bases are TGTGCCAGCAGCCGTAAGCCGACTAGCTGGGGGTGGGAGACCCAGTACTTC. Translated, it gives CASSRKPTSWGWETQYF.

This clone is categorized as medium-sized (0.01 to 0.1%). The chain carries TRBV2 and TRBJ2-7; no reliable D call. Trimming stripped 5 bases from V and 3 bases from J, with 8 bases between. This CDR3 comprises 12 residues. CDR1 is SNHLY and CDR2 is FYNNEI in the germline V gene. The CDR3 region has the DNA TGTGCCAGCAGTTCCCCTTTCTACGAGCAGTACTTC. Protein: CASSSPFYEQYF.

This clone occurred a few times. The chain employs TRBV2 and TRBJ2-3, with TRBD2 as a possible D gene (5 bases). V was clipped by 0 bases and J by 10 bases, with 8 bases between them. Looked up from germline, CDR1 is SNHLY and CDR2 is FYNNEI. The CDR3 length is 12 residues. CDR3 nucleotides: TGTGCCAGCAGTGAAGCGCGGCGGGCGCAGTATTTT. Protein product: CASSEARRAQYF.

The chain uses TRBV7-3 and TRBJ2-7, with a weak D call TRBD1 (5 bases). Trimming pared 3 bases from V and 2 bases from J, leaving 11 bases between. Germline V gives CDR1 SGHTA, CDR2 FQGTGA. CDR3 length: 14 amino acids. DNA for the CDR3: TGTGCCAGCAGCTTGACAGTGTGGGCCTACGAGCAGTACTTC. This codes for CASSLTVWAYEQYF.

On this clone: Possible read error: a much larger clone is one base away. The sample has other DNA sequences that encode this CDR3 too. The rearrangement links TRBV18 to TRBJ1-1, with no clear D. The CDR3 is made up of 15 amino acids. Looked up from germline, CDR1 is KGHSH and CDR2 is LQKENI. The CDR3 bases are TGTGCCAGCTCTACAAGACGGGTCGGAGAGACTGAAGCCTTCTTT. This codes for CASSTRRVGETEAFF.

Many counts were recorded for this clone. V and J are TRBV4-1 and TRBJ1-4; D may be TRBD1 (5 bases). The CDR3 is 15 amino acids. Germline CDR1 MGHRA, CDR2 YSYEKL. V was cut by 0 bases and J by 7 bases, with 12 bases left in between. The CDR3 reads CASSQDGGFGEKLFF. The CDR3 bases are TGCGCCAGCAGCCAAGACGGGGGGTTTGGTGAAAAACTGTTTTTT.

This clone came up a few times. This could be a read error, since a much larger clone is one nucleotide away. This chain joins TRBV7-2 and TRBJ2-5, with 8 bases that match TRBD2. The germline CDR1 and CDR2 sequences are SGHTA and FQGNSA. The CDR3 totals 17 residues. CDR3 sequence (DNA): TGTGCCAGCAGATTAGTCCGGGGGGGATTCCGTCAAGAGACCCAGTACTTC. Amino acid sequence: CASRLVRGGFRQETQYF. Combining the CDR3 with reference TRBV7-2 and TRBJ2-5 gives the whole variable domain GAGVSQSPSNKVTEKGKDVELRCDPISGHTALYWYRQSLGQGLEFLIYFQGNSAPDKSGLPSDRFSAERTGGSVSTLTIQRTQQEDSAVYLCASRLVRGGFRQETQYFGPGTRLLVL.

About this clone: At one of its ends the junction is not consistent with the germline gene, which may arise from a read error. Additional DNA sequences in this sample encode the identical CDR3. The chain is built from TRBV5-1 and TRBJ2-2; TRBD1 agrees at 8 bases. This CDR3 region has 15 residues. From germline, CDR1 is SGHRS and CDR2 YFSETQ. CDR3 protein: CASSTDRGGTGELFF. CDR3 nucleotide sequence: TGCGCCAGCAGTACCGACAGGGGAGGCACCGGGGAACTGTTTTTT.